The T cell receptor (beta chain) described here comes from a study of T cell changes during pregnancy in multiple sclerosis. The V and J ends lost 5 bases and 4 bases respectively, with 9 bases between them. Germline V gene sequence: CDR1 SGHAT, CDR2 FQNNGV. CDR3 length: 13 residues. Produced via immunoSEQ multiplex PCR; TCRdb's table is partial and in-frame only. This sample carries roughly 76,000 clones, about 90% of them seen once, and the ten largest clones take about 0.3%. The source was CD4+ T cells from peripheral blood mononuclear cells, collected after pregnancy. The source of this sequence is a female donor with multiple sclerosis, enrolled in a pregnancy study. The rearrangement uses TRBV11-2 and TRBJ1-3, with D unresolved. The CDR3 is CASSRVYGNTIYF. In DNA, the CDR3 is TGTGCCAGCAGCCGGGTTTACGGAAACACCATATATTTT. The complete variable domain, with remaining parts taken from reference TRBV11-2 and TRBJ1-3, reads EAGVAQSPRYKIIEKRQSVAFWCNPISGHATLYWYQQILGQGPKLLIQFQNNGVVDDSQLPKDRFSAERLKGVDSTLKIQPAKLEDSAVYLCASSRVYGNTIYFGEGSWLTVV.